This entry features one T cell receptor (beta chain) sequence. Its antigen is not known. This specimen comes from a study of Tregs in tolerant kidney transplant recipients. Study background: After approximately 6 days with irradiated graft donor PBMCs, CFSE-labeled recipient PBMCs were FACS-sorted. Regarding the study as a whole: Findings come from small patient numbers and require larger validation. Tregs expanded with activated donor B cells seemed most donor-specific.

The CDR3 runs 15 residues. V was shortened by 7 bases and J by 6 bases, with 19 bases between the two germline ends. Germline loops: CDR1 SNHLY, CDR2 FYNNEI. Method: immunoSEQ multiplex PCR; TCRdb's copy keeps in-frame clones and lacks some. This sample yields more than 4,000 clones, of which 40% are seen a single time; nearly 6% belongs to the top ten. The chain employs TRBV2 and TRBJ2-1; TRBD2 is a possible D gene (5 bases). This sequence originates from a human donor in good health. The sequencing input was CD8+ T cells from blood cultured with allogeneic cells. The CDR3 DNA is TGTGCCAGCACGGGCCCCCGGACTTCTATCAATGAGCAGTTCTTC. Protein product: CASTGPRTSINEQFF.